The 26 T cell receptor beta chains in this list originate from one sample, sequenced in a study of shared clonotypes between healthy human individuals. Clones were read by immunoSEQ multiplex PCR, and TCRdb kept only the in-frame ones, dropping some. Among fewer than 200,000 clones listed, roughly 93% were seen once. Sequencing input: naive CD4+ T cells sorted from blood. Indicated subset: CD45RA+ positively selected. The receptors shown here come from a woman in her 30s in good health.

V usage is TRBV5-8 and J usage is TRBJ2-1; D possibly matches TRBD1 or TRBD2 (5 bases each). CDR1 is SGHTS, CDR2 YDEGEE, per germline. The V and J ends lost 0 bases and 10 bases respectively, with 20 bases between them. The CDR3 covers 16 residues. CDR3: CASSLAWPTGQGEQFF. The CDR3 nucleotides read TGTGCCAGCAGCTTGGCTTGGCCTACGGGGCAAGGAGAGCAGTTCTTC.

V gene TRBV30 combines with J gene TRBJ2-1, with 8 bases fitting TRBD2. The CDR3 sequence is 14 residues long. After removal of 2 bases from V and 4 bases from J, the junction contained 4 bases not matched to a gene. Germline values: CDR1 GTSNPN, CDR2 SVGIG (reference sequence). CDR3 in amino acids: CAWSREGQYNEQFF. CDR3 nucleotide sequence: TGTGCCTGGAGTCGGGAGGGGCAATACAATGAGCAGTTCTTC. Full variable domain (outside the CDR3, taken from reference TRBV30 and TRBJ2-1): SQTIHQWPATLVQPVGSPLSLECTVEGTSNPNLYWYRQAAGRGLQLLFYSVGIGQISSEVPQNLSASRPQDRQFILSSKKLLLSDSGFYLCAWSREGQYNEQFFGPGTRLTVL.

The sample holds one count of this clone. The rearrangement links TRBV28 to TRBJ2-4; 14 bases map to TRBD2. V lost 4 bases to trimming and J lost 3 bases; unmatched junction nucleotides: 2. This CDR3 region has 16 residues. Looked up from germline, CDR1 is MDHEN and CDR2 is SYDVKM. The CDR3 DNA sequence: TGTGCCAGCAGTTCGGGACTAGCGGGGGTCAAAAACATTCAGTACTTC. Amino acids: CASSSGLAGVKNIQYF.

The chain recombines TRBV4-1 with TRBJ2-3, with D perhaps matching TRBD1 (5 bases). Germline CDR1 and CDR2: MGHRA and YSYEKL. This CDR3 is built from 13 residues. Trimming removed 0 bases from V and 7 bases from J, with 8 bases in between. Here the CDR3 reads CASSQEQGNTQYF. The CDR3 DNA reads TGCGCCAGCAGCCAAGAGCAGGGAAATACGCAGTATTTT.

The J gene is TRBJ1-1, the V gene TRBV6-5; tentatively, D is TRBD1 (5 bases). This CDR3 comprises 15 residues. Trimming stripped 2 bases from V and 4 bases from J, with 14 bases between. The germline gives CDR1 MNHEY, CDR2 SVGAGI. CDR3 region: CASSYPGQGRTEAFF. As DNA, the CDR3 is TGTGCCAGCAGTTACCCCGGGCAGGGACGCACTGAAGCTTTCTTT.

A remark on this clone: Other nucleotide sequences in the sample specify the same CDR3. The rearrangement joins TRBV28 to TRBJ1-1; D remains ambiguous. The CDR3 is 15 residues long. Germline V gene sequence: CDR1 MDHEN, CDR2 SYDVKM. Trimming shortened V by 2 bases and J by 2 bases, and 12 bases separated the two germline ends. The CDR3 DNA is TGTGCCAGCAGTTTACCCGGCCGGGCCAACACTGAAGCTTTCTTT. This codes for CASSLPGRANTEAFF.

The chain combines TRBV4-1 with TRBJ2-1; possibly TRBD2 for D (6 bases). With 4 bases removed from V and 5 bases from J, the gap between germline ends came to 21 bases. The germline gives CDR1 MGHRA, CDR2 YSYEKL. This CDR3 is built from 17 residues. The CDR3 nucleotides are TGCGCCAGCAGCCCGGGACGAGGCGGGAAGGTCCACAATGAGCAGTTCTTC. Translation gives CASSPGRGGKVHNEQFF.

This clone was detected a few times. Other DNA sequences within the sample encode an identical CDR3. The chain has TRBV5-1 and TRBJ2-7; tentative D call: TRBD2 (6 bases). The CDR3 totals 14 residues. Germline V gene sequence: CDR1 SGHRS, CDR2 YFSETQ. Trimming removed 0 bases at V and 0 bases at J, with 7 bases between. The CDR3 DNA follows: TGCGCCAGCAGCTTGGCCGGGAGCTCCTACGAGCAGTACTTC. Amino acid sequence: CASSLAGSSYEQYF.

The CDR3 DNA is TGCGCCAGCAGCTTGGCCTCACCGAGGGGATACACCGGGGAGCTGTTTTTT. Its translation: CASSLASPRGYTGELFF. The chain combines TRBV5-1 with TRBJ2-2; D is tentatively TRBD1 or TRBD2 (5 bases each). The length of the CDR3 is 17 residues. V lost 0 bases, J lost 3 bases, and 15 bases lay in between. Per germline, CDR1 SGHRS and CDR2 YFSETQ.

The chain links TRBV28 to TRBJ2-5; D is possibly TRBD2 (6 bases). The end of the DNA fits TRBJ2-7 better, so the J call may be wrong. The CDR3 has 14 amino acids. The germline V gene has CDR1 MDHEN and CDR2 SYDVKM. CDR3 loop: CASHPGTDRYEQYF. DNA for the CDR3: TGTGCCAGCCATCCCGGGACTGATCGCTACGAGCAGTACTTC.

The chain couples TRBV19 to TRBJ1-4; tentative D call: TRBD1 (6 bases). V lost 8 bases to trimming and J lost 4 bases, with 11 bases between them. The length of the CDR3 is 13 residues. CDR1 is LNHDA and CDR2 is SQIVND in the germline V gene (reference sequence). The CDR3 DNA reads as TGTGCCAGTGGGGGGCAGATTAATGAAAAACTGTTTTTT. It codes for CASGGQINEKLFF.

This clone was seen only once. The V call is TRBV30, the J call TRBJ2-5; no reliable D call. This CDR3 region has 11 residues. The V end was cut by 2 bases, the J end by 4 bases, with 5 bases between. Germline-derived CDR1 and CDR2 are GTSNPN and SVGIG (reference sequence). CDR3 coding DNA: TGTGCCTGGAGTTATTCAGAGACCCAGTACTTC. Translating gives CAWSYSETQYF.

The chain is built from TRBV6-1 and TRBJ1-1; D is undetermined. Per germline, CDR1 MNHNS and CDR2 SASEGT. V was shortened by 1 base and J by 4 bases, with 4 bases between the two germline ends. CDR3 size: 12 residues. The CDR3 loop reads CASSEVVTEAFF. The CDR3 nucleotides read TGTGCCAGCAGTGAAGTTGTCACTGAAGCTTTCTTT.

In this sample, this clone turned up once. The chain joins TRBV9 to TRBJ2-4; no reliable D call. V was cut by 4 bases and J by 9 bases, with 17 bases left in between. CDR3 length equals 14 residues. In germline, CDR1 is SGDLS, CDR2 YYNGEE. In DNA, the CDR3 is TGTGCCAGCAGCCCACTCGACTCACCAACCATTCAGTACTTC. Translation gives CASSPLDSPTIQYF.

The V gene is TRBV30, the J gene TRBJ2-7, with D perhaps TRBD1 (6 bases). The germline V gene encodes CDR1 GTSNPN and CDR2 SVGIG (reference sequence). V was shortened by 6 bases and J by 2 bases, with 23 bases between the two germline ends. The CDR3 sequence is 16 residues long. CDR3 region: CACATGLTIRPYEQYF. The CDR3 nucleotides are TGTGCCTGCGCGACAGGCTTAACTATTCGTCCCTACGAGCAGTACTTC.

The rearrangement joins TRBV2 to TRBJ2-7; 12 bases line up with TRBD1. The V gene's germline CDR1 is SNHLY and CDR2 FYNNEI. CDR3 length: 16 residues. With V trimmed by 6 bases and J by 1 base, 7 bases remained unmatched. CDR3 amino acids: CASRRPGQGASYEQYF. CDR3 nucleotides: TGTGCCAGCAGGAGACCGGGACAGGGGGCTTCCTACGAGCAGTACTTC.

This chain links TRBV19 with TRBJ2-1, with 9 positions matching TRBD2. The CDR3 has 16 amino acids. Unmatched junction bases numbered 20, after V lost 5 bases and J lost 15 bases. Germline loops: CDR1 LNHDA, CDR2 SQIVND (reference sequence). CDR3 nucleotides: TGTGCCAGTAGTCCCTTAGCGGGGGCGGCCTCCAAGGATCCGTTCTTC. Translation: CASSPLAGAASKDPFF.

The chain employs TRBV7-6 and TRBJ1-4, with 7 bases identical to TRBD1. The length of the CDR3 is 15 residues. Germline V gene lookup returns CDR1 SGHVS and CDR2 FNYEAQ. The ends lost 10 bases at V and 3 bases at J; junction bases unmatched: 11. The CDR3 region has the DNA TGTGCCAACCCCCGGAGAGGGGGCTCTAATGAAAAACTGTTTTTT. The encoded protein is CANPRRGGSNEKLFF.

This chain joins TRBV19 and TRBJ2-7; D not certain. With 0 bases removed from V and 2 bases from J, the gap between germline ends came to 11 bases. Germline V gene lookup returns CDR1 LNHDA and CDR2 SQIVND (reference sequence). The CDR3 is 15 residues long. The CDR3 bases are TGTGCCAGTAGTATAGAGATGAGTTGGGCCTACGAGCAGTACTTC. This codes for CASSIEMSWAYEQYF.

This rearrangement joins TRBV21-1 to TRBJ2-5. With the DNA end fitting TRBJ2-7 better, the J assignment may be wrong. TRBV21-1 corresponds to a pseudogene. CDR3 length: 14 residues. CDR3 coding DNA: TGTGCCAGCAGCTCCCCGGGACCTTACTACGAGCAGTACTTC. Translation gives CASSSPGPYYEQYF.

The chain combines TRBV7-8 with TRBJ2-1; 11 bases line up with TRBD2. CDR1 SGHVS and CDR2 FQNEAQ come from the germline V gene. The CDR3 has 16 amino acids. Trimming removed 3 bases from V and 8 bases from J; junction bases left unmatched: 9. CDR3 nucleotide sequence: TGTGCCAGCAGCTTGCAGACTAGCGGGAACACCGATGAGCAGTTCTTC. Amino acids: CASSLQTSGNTDEQFF.

Only one count was recorded for this clone. J is TRBJ2-5 and V is TRBV28, with 11 bases that match TRBD2. The J call may be incorrect, as the DNA end agrees better with TRBJ2-7. Germline V gives CDR1 MDHEN, CDR2 SYDVKM. The CDR3 covers 16 residues. CDR3 coding DNA: TGTGCCAGCAGTTCCGCCACTAGCGGGAGAGCCTACGAGCAGTACTTC. The encoded protein is CASSSATSGRAYEQYF.

With respect to this clone: In the same sample, other DNA sequences code for this CDR3. In DNA form, the CDR3 reads TGTGCCAGCAGTTACCTTCCGGGCGGGGGGCTAGACGAGCAGTACTTC. Translation: CASSYLPGGGLDEQYF. The rearrangement joins TRBV27 to TRBJ2-7; 8 nucleotides match TRBD2. Germline CDR1 reads MNHEY; CDR2 reads SMNVEV (reference sequence). This CDR3 has 16 amino acids. Trimming at V came to 4 bases and at J to 5 bases, leaving 13 bases not matched to a gene.

The chain recombines TRBV5-1 with TRBJ2-5, with D perhaps TRBD1 (6 bases). The J call is uncertain, as TRBJ2-7 better fits the DNA end. This CDR3 has 14 residues. CDR1 is SGHRS and CDR2 is YFSETQ in the germline V gene. This CDR3 is CASSRDRPSYEQYF. In nucleotides, the CDR3 is TGCGCCAGCAGCCGCGACAGGCCCTCCTACGAGCAGTACTTC.

This clone appeared a few times. The chain combines TRBV28 with TRBJ2-7; TRBD1 matches at 7 bases. CDR1 MDHEN and CDR2 SYDVKM come from the germline V gene. The CDR3 loop spans 13 amino acids. Trimming took 3 bases from V and 2 from J; bases not matched to a gene: 1. CDR3 nucleotide sequence: TGTGCCAGCAGTTTGGGACAGACCTACGAGCAGTACTTC. Protein sequence: CASSLGQTYEQYF.

The chain has TRBV6-4 and TRBJ2-1; a weak D match, TRBD2 (7 bases). The V end lost 6 bases, the J end lost 7 bases, and 19 bases lay between the germline ends. CDR3 size: 15 residues. The germline CDR1 and CDR2 sequences are MRHNA and SNTAGT. The CDR3 here is CASSQTGLAANEQFF. The CDR3, as DNA: TGTGCCAGCAGCCAAACAGGGCTAGCGGCTAATGAGCAGTTCTTC.